The next 20 T cell receptor beta chains were all read from a single sample in a study of T cells in Graves' hyperthyroidism and ophthalmopathy. Amplified TCR beta CDR3 regions derived from RNA transcripts. Using the HTBI primer set, a first-round RT-PCR was run on the TCR CDR3. TCRdb recomputed calls from the multiplex PCR reads with MiXCR, one row per CDR3 protein. The table shows nearly 600,000 distinct CDR3 sequences, with 13% to 15% occurring only once. The sample consisted of blood. The receptors originated from a woman aged 18-29 years with Graves' ophthalmopathy.

This clonotype has ten or more counts. The V call is TRBV12-3 or TRBV12-4, the J call TRBJ2-5; D is possibly TRBD1 (6 bases). Trimming shortened V by 6 bases and J by 5 bases, and 22 bases separated the two germline ends. The CDR3 contains 16 residues. The CDR3 DNA is TGTGCCAGCAGCCGGGGACGGGACACCCGTGGGGAGACCCAGTACTTC. It encodes CASSRGRDTRGETQYF.

This clonotype was seen many times. J is TRBJ2-3 and V is TRBV7-8, with D unclear. Germline V CDR1 and CDR2: SGHVS, FQNEAQ. The CDR3 totals 12 residues. V was clipped by 3 bases and J by 6 bases, with 7 bases between them. CDR3 sequence: CASSLRTDTQYF. The CDR3 DNA sequence: TGTGCCAGCAGCTTGCGTACCGATACGCAGTATTTT.

This clonotype was counted ten times or more. The DNA of the CDR3 is TGTGCCAGCAGCCGGGAGGGTACGCAGTATTTT. Amino acid sequence: CASSREGTQYF. V gene TRBV5-6 combines with J gene TRBJ2-3; 8 bases fit TRBD2. V was pared by 4 bases and J by 8 bases, with 0 bases of the junction left unmatched. CDR3 length: 11 residues. Germline V CDR1 and CDR2: SGHDT, YYEEEE. Supplemented by reference TRBV5-6 and TRBJ2-3, the full variable domain reads DAGVTQSPTHLIKTRGQQVTLRCSPKSGHDTVSWYQQALGQGPQFIFQYYEEEERQRGNFPDRFSGHQFPNYSSELNVNALLLGDSALYLCASSREGTQYFGPGTRLTVL.

J is TRBJ2-1 and V is TRBV11-3, with 7 bases fitting TRBD1. Trimming cost V 5 bases and J 2 bases; bases outside gene matches: 6. The CDR3 is 15 residues long. The germline gives CDR1 SGHNT, CDR2 YENEEA. In DNA form, the CDR3 reads TGTGCCAGCAGCGCCCGACAGGGAGCCTACAATGAGCAGTTCTTC. This codes for CASSARQGAYNEQFF.

This clonotype showed up many times. The chain carries TRBV6-1 and TRBJ2-7; D could derive from TRBD1 or TRBD2 (6 bases each). V lost 5 bases, J lost 3 bases, and 14 bases lay in between. CDR1 MNHNS and CDR2 SASEGT come from the germline V gene. This CDR3 has 14 residues. As DNA, the CDR3 is TGTGCCAGCAGTTCCCTGGGGGGCGTCTACGAGCAGTACTTC. Translating gives CASSSLGGVYEQYF.

This clonotype was counted at least ten times. V gene TRBV28 combines with J gene TRBJ1-1; D is unclear. Trimming removed 3 bases from V and 0 bases from J, with 14 bases in between. Germline CDR1 MDHEN, CDR2 SYDVKM. The CDR3 spans 16 residues. The chain's CDR3 is CASSFQAPLMNTEAFF. DNA of the CDR3: TGTGCCAGCAGTTTCCAGGCCCCGTTGATGAACACTGAAGCTTTCTTT.

This clonotype was picked up many times. The chain is built from TRBV6-1 and TRBJ2-2; D unresolved. Between the trimmed V and J ends, which lost 9 bases and 7 bases, there was a span of 6 bases. Germline assignment: CDR1 MNHNS and CDR2 SASEGT. There are 10 residues in the CDR3. The CDR3 is CASGNGELFF. CDR3 bases: TGTGCCAGTGGGAACGGGGAGCTGTTTTTT.

This clonotype was counted at least ten times. V and J are TRBV7-3 and TRBJ2-1; no reliable D call. The V gene lost 8 bases and the J gene lost 2 bases, with 16 bases spanning the gap. The CDR3 totals 15 residues. Germline CDR1 reads SGHTA; CDR2 reads FQGTGA. In DNA form, the CDR3 reads TGTGCCAGCGGCGACGGGCTAGGGACCTACAATGAGCAGTTCTTC. This sequence encodes CASGDGLGTYNEQFF.

This clonotype occurred many times. The V gene is TRBV29-1, the J gene TRBJ2-3; 9 nucleotides agree with TRBD2. Germline CDR1 and CDR2: SQVTM and ANQGSEA. The CDR3 consists of 14 residues. V shed 3 bases, J shed 3 bases, and the junction held 4 bases outside the gene matches. The CDR3 spells CSVDSGSMTDTQYF. Here the CDR3 DNA reads TGCAGCGTTGATAGCGGGAGTATGACAGATACGCAGTATTTT.

This clonotype was found many times. Here the CDR3 reads CSAAGTSGRGNEQFF. The CDR3 coding sequence is TGCAGTGCTGCCGGGACTAGCGGGAGGGGCAATGAGCAGTTCTTC. The V call is TRBV20-1, the J call TRBJ2-1, with 16 bases lining up with TRBD2. This CDR3 has 15 residues. V was pared by 5 bases and J by 6 bases, with 4 bases of the junction left unmatched. Germline CDR1 is DFQATT and CDR2 is SNEGSKA (reference sequence).

This clonotype was seen many times. The chain has TRBV28 and TRBJ2-1, with D perhaps matching TRBD2 (5 bases). Trimming removed 8 bases from V and 8 bases from J, with 10 bases in between. CDR1 is MDHEN, CDR2 SYDVKM, per germline. This CDR3 spans 11 amino acids. The DNA for the CDR3 is TGTGCCAGCGGACTGGGCGATGAGCAGTTCTTC. Its translation: CASGLGDEQFF.

This clonotype was detected ten times or more. This chain links TRBV2 with TRBJ2-1, with 10 nucleotides matching TRBD2. CDR3 length equals 15 residues. V trimming: 8 bases; J trimming: 5 bases; junction bases outside the gene matches: 9. Germline V gene sequence: CDR1 SNHLY, CDR2 FYNNEI. The CDR3 protein is CASRIAGGGHNEQFF. The CDR3 nucleotides read TGTGCCAGCCGTATAGCGGGAGGAGGTCACAATGAGCAGTTCTTC.

This clonotype was counted between two and nine times. This chain joins TRBV9 and TRBJ2-7; 8 bases are a match to TRBD1. V lost 4 bases to trimming and J lost 6 bases; unmatched junction nucleotides: 12. The length of the CDR3 is 15 residues. Per germline, CDR1 SGDLS and CDR2 YYNGEE. CDR3 in amino acids: CASSPRAGGVTEQYF. CDR3 coding DNA: TGTGCCAGCAGCCCCCGGGCAGGGGGCGTAACCGAGCAGTACTTC.

This clonotype was counted between two and nine times. The rearrangement uses TRBV14 and TRBJ1-1, with D uncertain. Germline V gene data show CDR1 as SGHDN and CDR2 as FVKESK. V dropped 0 bases and J dropped 3 bases, with 17 bases sitting between them. The CDR3 loop spans 17 amino acids. CDR3 sequence (DNA): TGTGCCAGCAGCCAAGATGGCGACAAGGAAAGGGACACTGAAGCTTTCTTT. Translating gives CASSQDGDKERDTEAFF.

This clonotype was picked up many times. The V gene is TRBV27, the J gene TRBJ2-7; tentatively, D is TRBD2 (6 bases). Germline V gene sequence: CDR1 MNHEY, CDR2 SMNVEV (reference sequence). With 5 bases removed from V and 0 bases from J, the gap between germline ends came to 17 bases. CDR3 length equals 16 residues. The CDR3 is CASSQEGPLFSYEQYF. CDR3 coding DNA: TGTGCCAGCAGTCAGGAGGGACCATTATTCTCCTACGAGCAGTACTTC.

At least ten counts were recorded for this clonotype. V gene TRBV29-1 combines with J gene TRBJ1-2; D unclear. V was trimmed by 3 bases and J by 4 bases, leaving 9 bases between them. Germline assignment: CDR1 SQVTM and CDR2 ANQGSEA. The CDR3 is 12 amino acids. In DNA, the CDR3 is TGCAGCGTTGATAACCAGGCCTATGGCTACACCTTC. This encodes CSVDNQAYGYTF.

This clonotype was detected ten times or more. The chain carries TRBV5-1 and TRBJ1-2; unclear D gene. The V gene's germline CDR1 is SGHRS and CDR2 YFSETQ. Trimming left V 7 bases short and J 4 bases short, with 17 bases between. There are 14 residues in the CDR3. CDR3 amino acids: CASDREPMGYGYTF. The CDR3 coding sequence is TGCGCCAGCGATCGGGAGCCCATGGGCTATGGCTACACCTTC.

Ten or more counts support this clonotype. The V and J genes are TRBV20-1 and TRBJ2-1; unclear D gene. Germline loops: CDR1 DFQATT, CDR2 SNEGSKA (reference sequence). CDR3 length: 15 amino acids. V lost 0 bases and J lost 7, with 16 bases in between. In DNA form, the CDR3 reads TGCAGTGCTAGAGATCTGGCGGCTTATTGGAATGAGCAGTTCTTC. Translation gives CSARDLAAYWNEQFF.

In this sample, this clonotype turned up a few times. V is TRBV6-1 and J is TRBJ2-7, with D perhaps matching TRBD2 (5 bases). Germline V gene lookup returns CDR1 MNHNS and CDR2 SASEGT. Trimming pared 3 bases from V and 4 bases from J, leaving 10 bases between. The CDR3 is made up of 13 amino acids. CDR3 residues: CASSDGNIYEQYF. CDR3 DNA: TGTGCCAGCAGTGACGGGAATATATACGAGCAGTACTTC.

The table lists this clonotype with many counts. V is TRBV20-1 and J is TRBJ2-7, with 9 bases aligning to TRBD1. CDR1 is DFQATT and CDR2 is SNEGSKA in the germline V gene (reference sequence). The CDR3 loop spans 15 amino acids. V shed 2 bases, J shed 3 bases, and the junction held 8 bases outside the gene matches. The CDR3 loop is CSARPRTGALYEQYF. The CDR3 bases are TGCAGTGCTAGACCTAGGACAGGGGCGCTCTACGAGCAGTACTTC.